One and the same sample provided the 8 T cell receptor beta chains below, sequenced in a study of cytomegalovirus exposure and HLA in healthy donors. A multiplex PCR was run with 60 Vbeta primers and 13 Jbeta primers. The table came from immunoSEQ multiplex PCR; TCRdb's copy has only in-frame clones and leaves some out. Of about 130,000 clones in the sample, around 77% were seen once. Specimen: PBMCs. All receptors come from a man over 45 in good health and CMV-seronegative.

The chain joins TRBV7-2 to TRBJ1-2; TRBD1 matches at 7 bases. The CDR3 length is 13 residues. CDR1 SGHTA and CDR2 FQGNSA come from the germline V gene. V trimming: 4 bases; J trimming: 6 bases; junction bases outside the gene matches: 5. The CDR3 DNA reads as TGTGCCAGCAGCTCGACAGGGCAGGATGGCTACACCTTC. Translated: CASSSTGQDGYTF.

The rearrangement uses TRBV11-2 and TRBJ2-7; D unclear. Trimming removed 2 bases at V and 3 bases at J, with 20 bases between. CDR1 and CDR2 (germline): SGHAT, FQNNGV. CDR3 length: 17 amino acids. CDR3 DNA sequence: TGTGCCAGCAGCTTAACGTTTGGCGGCGGTGCAAGCTACGAGCAGTACTTC. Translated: CASSLTFGGGASYEQYF. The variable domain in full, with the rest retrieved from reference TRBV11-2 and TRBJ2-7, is EAGVAQSPRYKIIEKRQSVAFWCNPISGHATLYWYQQILGQGPKLLIQFQNNGVVDDSQLPKDRFSAERLKGVDSTLKIQPAKLEDSAVYLCASSLTFGGGASYEQYFGPGTRLTVT.

The CDR3, as DNA: TGTGCCAGCAGCCAGGACAGGGTTGCTCAGCCCCAGCATTTT. This gives the protein CASSQDRVAQPQHF. V usage is TRBV2 and J usage is TRBJ1-5; TRBD1 aligns across 8 bases. The CDR3 sequence is 14 residues long. Germline trimming cut 6 bases from V and 6 bases from J; bases unmatched to any gene: 7. Looked up from germline, CDR1 is SNHLY and CDR2 is FYNNEI. The complete variable domain, with remaining parts taken from reference TRBV2 and TRBJ1-5, reads EPEVTQTPSHQVTQMGQEVILRCVPISNHLYFYWYRQILGQKVEFLVSFYNNEISEKSEIFDDQFSVERPDGSNFTLKIRSTKLEDSAMYFCASSQDRVAQPQHFGDGTRLSIL.

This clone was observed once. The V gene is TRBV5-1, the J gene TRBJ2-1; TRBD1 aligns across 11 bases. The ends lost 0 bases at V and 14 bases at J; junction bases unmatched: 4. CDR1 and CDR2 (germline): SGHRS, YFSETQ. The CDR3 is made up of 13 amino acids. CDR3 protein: CASSLEGQGEEFF. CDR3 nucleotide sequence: TGCGCCAGCAGCTTGGAGGGACAGGGGGAGGAGTTCTTC.

The CDR3 here is CASSFGQGYGYTF. As DNA, the CDR3 is TGTGCCAGCAGCTTTGGGCAGGGCTATGGCTACACCTTC. The chain joins TRBV5-4 to TRBJ1-2; D perhaps matches TRBD1 (5 bases). Germline V gives CDR1 SGHNT, CDR2 YYREEE (reference sequence). Trimming took 2 bases from V and 4 from J, leaving 9 bases between them. The CDR3 sequence is 13 residues long. Combining the CDR3 with reference TRBV5-4 and TRBJ1-2 gives the whole variable domain ETGVTQSPTHLIKTRGQQVTLRCSSQSGHNTVSWYQQALGQGPQFIFQYYREEENGRGNFPPRFSGLQFPNYSSELNVNALELDDSALYLCASSFGQGYGYTFGSGTRLTVV.

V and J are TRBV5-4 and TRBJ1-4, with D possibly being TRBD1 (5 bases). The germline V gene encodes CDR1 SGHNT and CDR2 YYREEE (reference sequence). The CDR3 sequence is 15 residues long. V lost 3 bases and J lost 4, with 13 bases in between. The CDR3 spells CASSWRGTGNEKLFF. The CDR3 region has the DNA TGTGCCAGCAGCTGGCGGGGGACGGGTAATGAAAAACTGTTTTTT.

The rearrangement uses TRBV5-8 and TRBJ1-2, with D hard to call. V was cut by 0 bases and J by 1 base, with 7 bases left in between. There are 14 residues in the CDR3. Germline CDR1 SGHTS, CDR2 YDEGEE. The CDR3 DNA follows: TGTGCCAGCAGCTTGGTTTCAATTAACTATGGCTACACCTTC. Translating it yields CASSLVSINYGYTF.

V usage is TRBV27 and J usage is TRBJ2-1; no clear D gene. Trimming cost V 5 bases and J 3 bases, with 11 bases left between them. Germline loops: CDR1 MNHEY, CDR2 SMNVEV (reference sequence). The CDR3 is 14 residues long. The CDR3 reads CASSPGGSYNEQFF. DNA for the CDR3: TGTGCCAGCAGTCCAGGTGGCAGCTACAATGAGCAGTTCTTC.